A single sample gave rise to the 32 T cell receptor beta chains below, sequenced in a study of T cell repertoires in cytomegalovirus infection. TCRdb reprocessed the reads with MiXCR, giving one entry per CDR3 protein. The repertoire consists of 54,000 or so distinct CDR3 sequences, with 25% to 40% occurring once and the leading ten covering roughly 70%. The antigens these receptors bind are not known. The material sequenced was PBMCs, sequenced either directly or after in vitro stimulation (not recorded which). The receptors here all came from a human donor in good health (CMV status not recorded). Some clones in this sample may be carry-over from other donors' samples.

The chain is built from TRBV6-8 and TRBJ2-2; TRBD1 matches at 10 bases. Looked up from germline, CDR1 is MNHGY and CDR2 is SAAAGT. V shed 8 bases, J shed 7 bases, and the junction held 4 bases outside the gene matches. The CDR3 runs 13 residues. The CDR3: CASWDRGSGELFF. CDR3 coding DNA: TGTGCCAGCTGGGACAGGGGTAGCGGGGAGCTGTTTTTT.

The chain has TRBV6-5 and TRBJ2-7; D not resolved. This CDR3 is built from 11 residues. From germline, CDR1 is MNHEY and CDR2 SVGAGI. V lost 2 bases and J lost 5, with 4 bases in between. CDR3 nucleotides: TGTGCCAGCAGTTACCTTAACGAGCAGTACTTC. Protein: CASSYLNEQYF.

The chain links TRBV7-2 to TRBJ2-7; D is possibly TRBD2 (6 bases). The CDR3 consists of 16 residues. In germline, CDR1 is SGHTA, CDR2 FQGNSA. V lost 1 base and J lost 1, with 14 bases in between. This CDR3 reads CASSLVTGAKSYEQYF. CDR3 nucleotides: TGTGCCAGCAGCTTAGTAACGGGAGCGAAGTCCTACGAGCAGTACTTC.

This clonotype was observed a handful of times. The rearrangement links TRBV5-4 to TRBJ2-3; D unclear. The CDR3 loop spans 14 amino acids. Germline assignment: CDR1 SGHNT and CDR2 YYREEE (reference sequence). Trimming removed 4 bases from V and 0 bases from J, with 9 bases in between. This CDR3 is CASSTPESTDTQYF. The DNA for the CDR3 is TGTGCCAGCAGCACGCCGGAAAGCACAGATACGCAGTATTTT.

The CDR3 DNA reads TGTGCCAGCAGCTTGGCAGGGACAGCCCATGAGCAGTTCTTC. It yields the protein CASSLAGTAHEQFF. This rearrangement joins TRBV5-8 to TRBJ2-1; the match to TRBD1 covers 7 bases. The CDR3 consists of 14 residues. V shed 0 bases and J 8 bases; nucleotides not matched to a gene: 5. CDR1 is SGHTS, CDR2 YDEGEE, per germline.

This clonotype was counted a few times. The genes are TRBV12-3 or TRBV12-4 and TRBJ2-5; D ambiguous. Trimming removed 2 bases at V and 2 bases at J, with 9 bases between. The CDR3 spans 14 residues. CDR3 loop: CASSLSGAQETQYF. In DNA, the CDR3 is TGTGCCAGCAGTTTATCTGGCGCACAAGAGACCCAGTACTTC.

The chain joins TRBV7-9 to TRBJ1-6, with 8 bases fitting TRBD1. Trimming cost V 1 base and J 10 bases; bases outside gene matches: 12. The CDR3 is 17 amino acids. Germline V lookup: CDR1 SEHNR, CDR2 FQNEAQ (reference sequence). The CDR3 nucleotides read TGTGCCAGCAGCTTAGTCCCCAGGGGGCCTAAGGGATCACCCCTCCACTTT. This encodes CASSLVPRGPKGSPLHF.

This clonotype was recorded many times. This chain links TRBV7-2 with TRBJ2-7, with D perhaps matching TRBD1 or TRBD2 (5 bases each). The germline CDR1 and CDR2 sequences are SGHTA and FQGNSA. The V end lost 4 bases, the J end lost 0 bases, and 10 bases lay between the germline ends. The CDR3 loop spans 14 amino acids. CDR3 region: CASSSGRGSYEQYV. The CDR3 region has the DNA TGTGCCAGCAGCTCGGGACGTGGCTCCTACGAGCAGTACGTC.

This clonotype came up many times. V gene TRBV24-1 combines with J gene TRBJ1-1, with D maybe TRBD1 (5 bases). V was cut by 4 bases and J by 5 bases, with 19 bases left in between. From germline, CDR1 is KGHDR and CDR2 SFDVKD. There are 16 residues in the CDR3. The DNA for the CDR3 is TGTGCCACCAGTGACAAGCCTGGGACGGAGGGTACTGAAGCTTTCTTT. Translation gives CATSDKPGTEGTEAFF.

This clonotype has a count of ten or more. This rearrangement joins TRBV7-2 to TRBJ1-5, with 7 bases identical to TRBD1. This CDR3 region has 13 residues. V lost 4 bases to trimming and J lost 6 bases; unmatched junction nucleotides: 3. CDR1 is SGHTA, CDR2 FQGNSA, per germline. The CDR3: CASSYRGAQPQHF. For the CDR3, the DNA is TGTGCCAGCAGCTACAGGGGAGCTCAGCCCCAGCATTTT.

This clonotype showed up just a few times. V is TRBV5-1 and J is TRBJ2-1, with D possibly being TRBD1 (6 bases). Trimming shortened V by 4 bases and J by 2 bases, and 7 bases separated the two germline ends. Germline V gene lookup returns CDR1 SGHRS and CDR2 YFSETQ. The CDR3 has 13 amino acids. CDR3 protein: CASSPGAYNEQFF. The CDR3 nucleotides are TGCGCCAGCAGCCCAGGGGCCTACAATGAGCAGTTCTTC.

This clonotype was picked up a small number of times. The rearrangement uses TRBV7-2 and TRBJ1-2; 7 bases match TRBD1. Germline V gene sequence: CDR1 SGHTA, CDR2 FQGNSA. V dropped 6 bases and J dropped 0; count of bases not matched to a gene: 13. The CDR3 length is 17 residues. As DNA, the CDR3 is TGTGCCAGCAGGGCAGGGACAGCCCAGGGCGCTAACTATGGCTACACCTTC. Translating gives CASRAGTAQGANYGYTF.

The V call is TRBV6-2 or TRBV6-3, the J call TRBJ2-7; no clear D. This CDR3 is 12 amino acids long. Germline CDR1 reads MNHEY; CDR2 reads SVGEGT. Trimming pared 2 bases from V and 1 base from J, leaving 3 bases between. The CDR3 bases are TGTGCCAGCAGTTACAGTTCCTACGAGCAGTACTTC. Amino acid sequence: CASSYSSYEQYF.

This clonotype is medium-sized (0.01 to 0.1%) within its sample. This chain connects TRBV15 to TRBJ1-5; D remains unclear. Trimming pared 0 bases from V and 6 bases from J, leaving 6 bases between. This CDR3 has 13 amino acids. CDR1 and CDR2 (germline): LNHNV, YYDKDF (reference sequence). The CDR3 loop is CATSREDGQPQHF. CDR3 bases: TGTGCCACCAGCAGAGAAGACGGTCAGCCCCAGCATTTT. Variable domain in full (rest from reference TRBV15 and TRBJ1-5): DAMVIQNPRYQVTQFGKPVTLSCSQTLNHNVMYWYQQKSSQAPKLLFHYYDKDFNNEADTPDNFQSRRPNTSFCFLDIRSPGLGDTAMYLCATSREDGQPQHFGDGTRLSIL.

This clonotype came up a few times. This chain uses TRBV6-2 or TRBV6-3 with TRBJ2-7, with D uncertain. With 0 bases removed from V and 0 bases from J, the gap between germline ends came to 12 bases. Germline V gene lookup returns CDR1 MNHEY and CDR2 SVGEGT. The CDR3 is made up of 16 amino acids. As DNA, the CDR3 is TGTGCCAGCAGTTACTCGAAAGCGATCCCCTCCTACGAGCAGTACTTC. Translating gives CASSYSKAIPSYEQYF.

This clonotype was seen ten or more times. The chain has TRBV12-3 or TRBV12-4 and TRBJ2-3; D might be TRBD2 (5 bases). The V gene lost 4 bases and the J gene lost 0 bases, with 17 bases spanning the gap. The CDR3 is 17 amino acids. CDR3 coding DNA: TGTGCCAGCAGTTCACTAACCGGCCGACTAAGCACAGATACGCAGTATTTT. It is translated as CASSSLTGRLSTDTQYF.

The CDR3 DNA reads as TGCGCCAGCTTTGACCCTCAAGGGCTAGCGGGTGGGGAGACCCAGTACTTC. This codes for CASFDPQGLAGGETQYF. The chain has TRBV10-2 and TRBJ2-5; TRBD2 matches 8 bases. Germline V gives CDR1 WSHSY, CDR2 SAAADI. This CDR3 is 17 amino acids long. V shed 8 bases, J shed 5 bases, and the junction held 19 bases outside the gene matches.

This rearrangement joins TRBV5-1 to TRBJ2-1; D is ambiguous. From germline, CDR1 is SGHRS and CDR2 YFSETQ. V was pared by 0 bases and J by 1 base, with 8 bases between. CDR3 length equals 15 residues. CDR3 in DNA: TGCGCCAGCAGCTTGGGGCGGCCGTCCTACAATGAGCAGTTCTTC. This translates into CASSLGRPSYNEQFF.

The chain is built from TRBV20-1 and TRBJ1-4; 12 nucleotides agree with TRBD1. V lost 5 bases, J lost 8 bases, and 3 bases stayed unmatched. This CDR3 has 13 residues. The germline V gene has CDR1 DFQATT and CDR2 SNEGSKA (reference sequence). CDR3 in amino acids: CSAGDRGREKLFF. The CDR3 DNA follows: TGCAGTGCTGGGGACAGGGGGCGCGAAAAACTGTTTTTT.

The chain employs TRBV7-8 and TRBJ2-5; no clear D. V shed 0 bases and J shed 3 bases, with 8 bases lying between them. The germline V gene encodes CDR1 SGHVS and CDR2 FQNEAQ. This CDR3 region has 14 residues. Here the CDR3 reads CASSLARLKETQYF. CDR3 bases: TGTGCCAGCAGCTTAGCCCGACTTAAAGAGACCCAGTACTTC.

The gene calls are TRBV20-1 and TRBJ2-3; the D is unclear. Germline CDR1 reads DFQATT; CDR2 reads SNEGSKA (reference sequence). The CDR3 is 10 amino acids. Trimming removed 3 bases from V and 9 bases from J, with 7 bases in between. In DNA, the CDR3 is TGCAGTGCTAGTTTATACACGCAGTATTTT. It translates to CSASLYTQYF.

In DNA form, the CDR3 reads TGTGCCAGCAGTATACAGGGGGCCGGGGAGCTGTTTTTT. It translates to CASSIQGAGELFF. The J gene is TRBJ2-2, the V gene TRBV27, with 8 bases that match TRBD1. Germline V gene data show CDR1 as MNHEY and CDR2 as SMNVEV (reference sequence). The V segment lost 5 bases and the J segment 6 bases; nucleotides outside the gene matches: 2. The length of the CDR3 is 13 residues.

There are a few counts of this clonotype. This sequence joins TRBV4-2 and TRBJ1-2; D not certain. Looked up from germline, CDR1 is LGHNA and CDR2 is YNFKEQ. The CDR3 contains 15 residues. Trimming removed 3 bases at V and 5 bases at J, with 16 bases between. The CDR3 nucleotides are TGTGCCAGCAGCCAGGACGCCGGGATCCTATATGGCTACACCTTC. Protein product: CASSQDAGILYGYTF.

Worth noting for this clonotype: Just one base apart from a much larger clone, this may be a read error. V and J are TRBV6-1 and TRBJ1-2; no clear D. Trimming took 8 bases from V and 1 from J, leaving 20 bases between them. This CDR3 contains 16 residues. Germline V gene lookup returns CDR1 MNHNS and CDR2 SASEGT. The CDR3 spells CASAGYRNRYNYGYTF. Written as DNA, the CDR3 is TGTGCCAGCGCCGGCTACAGAAACCGGTATAACTATGGCTACACCTTC.

The chain is built from TRBV20-1 and TRBJ2-5; tentative D call: TRBD1 (5 bases). There are 12 residues in the CDR3. CDR1 is DFQATT, CDR2 SNEGSKA, per germline (reference sequence). The V and J ends lost 2 bases and 2 bases respectively, with 6 bases between them. The CDR3 coding sequence is TGCAGTGCTAGACGACAGCAAGAGACCCAGTACTTC. Residues: CSARRQQETQYF.

The V gene is TRBV12-3 or TRBV12-4, the J gene TRBJ2-1, with 8 positions matching TRBD1. J gave up 8 bases and V 2 bases, and 5 bases lay outside the gene matches. CDR3 length: 14 amino acids. The CDR3 is CASSLFRGLDEQFF. Written as DNA, the CDR3 is TGTGCCAGCAGTTTATTCAGGGGGCTGGATGAGCAGTTCTTC.

The chain links TRBV6-1 to TRBJ2-2; D is undetermined. V lost 6 bases to trimming and J lost 6 bases, with 11 bases between them. Germline CDR1 is MNHNS and CDR2 is SASEGT. The CDR3 has 13 amino acids. The CDR3 spells CASSPLGAGELFF. CDR3 bases: TGTGCCAGCAGCCCCTTAGGAGCCGGGGAGCTGTTTTTT.

The CDR3 sequence: CASSLDSGLVQPQHF. CDR3 nucleotide sequence: TGTGCCAGCAGTTTAGACAGCGGGTTAGTACAGCCCCAGCATTTT. The genes are TRBV28 and TRBJ1-5; D is possibly TRBD1 (5 bases). V lost 2 bases and J lost 7, with 15 bases in between. Germline loops: CDR1 MDHEN, CDR2 SYDVKM. The CDR3 is 15 amino acids.

V usage is TRBV11-2 and J usage is TRBJ2-5; D unclear. CDR1 and CDR2 from the germline V gene are SGHAT and FQNNGV. V lost 6 bases to trimming and J lost 7 bases, with 27 bases between them. This CDR3 comprises 17 residues. CDR3 residues: CASSLTSGSPGHWTQYF. The CDR3 DNA reads as TGTGCCAGCAGTCTAACATCGGGCAGCCCCGGGCATTGGACCCAGTACTTC.

The J gene is TRBJ2-7, the V gene TRBV7-6; the D call may be TRBD1 or TRBD2 (5 bases each). Per germline, CDR1 SGHVS and CDR2 FNYEAQ. The length of the CDR3 is 15 residues. V lost 5 bases and J lost 6, with 20 bases in between. CDR3 DNA: TGTGCCAGCAGCGGACCGGGACCCCAGGCGCGCGAGCAGTACTTC. This gives the protein CASSGPGPQAREQYF.

This clonotype has more than one count but fewer than ten. The chain has TRBV6-6 and TRBJ2-5, with a tentative D call TRBD2 (7 bases). Germline V gene data show CDR1 as MNHNY and CDR2 as SVGAGI (reference sequence). CDR3 length equals 13 residues. The ends were cut back, 7 bases at V and 4 bases at J, with 13 bases in the middle. The CDR3 region is CASTKGGPETQYF. CDR3 DNA: TGTGCCAGCACCAAGGGGGGGCCAGAGACCCAGTACTTC.

V gene TRBV4-2 combines with J gene TRBJ1-3; D is uncertain. This CDR3 region has 15 residues. V lost 7 bases to trimming and J lost 0 bases, with 13 bases between them. Germline-derived CDR1 and CDR2 are LGHNA and YNFKEQ. The CDR3 region is CASNVVSASGNTIYF. CDR3 in DNA: TGTGCCAGCAATGTGGTGTCGGCCTCTGGAAACACCATATATTTT.